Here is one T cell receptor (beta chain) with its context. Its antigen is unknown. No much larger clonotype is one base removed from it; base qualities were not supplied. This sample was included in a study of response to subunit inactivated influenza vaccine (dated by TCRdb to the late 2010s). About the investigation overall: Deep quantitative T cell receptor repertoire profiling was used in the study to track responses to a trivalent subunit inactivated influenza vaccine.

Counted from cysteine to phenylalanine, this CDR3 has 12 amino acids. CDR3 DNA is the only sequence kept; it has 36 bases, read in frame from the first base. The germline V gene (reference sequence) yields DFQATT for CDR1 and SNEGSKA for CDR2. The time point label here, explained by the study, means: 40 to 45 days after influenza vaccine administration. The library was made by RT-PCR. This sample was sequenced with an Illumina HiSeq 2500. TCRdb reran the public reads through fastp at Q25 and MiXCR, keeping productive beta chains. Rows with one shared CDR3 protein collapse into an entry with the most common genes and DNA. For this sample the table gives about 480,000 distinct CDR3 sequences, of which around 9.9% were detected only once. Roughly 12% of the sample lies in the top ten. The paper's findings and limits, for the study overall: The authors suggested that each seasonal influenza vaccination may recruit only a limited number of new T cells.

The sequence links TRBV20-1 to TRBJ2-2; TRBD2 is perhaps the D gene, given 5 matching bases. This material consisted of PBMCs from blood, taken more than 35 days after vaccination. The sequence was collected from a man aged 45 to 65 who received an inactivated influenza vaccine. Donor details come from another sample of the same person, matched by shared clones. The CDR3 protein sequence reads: CRAREYTGELFF. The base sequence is TGCAGGGCGAGGGAGTACACCGGGGAGCTGTTTTTT.